Listed here are 29 T cell receptor beta chains from one sample, sequenced in a study of blood T cell repertoires in COVID-19. The protocol was immunoSEQ multiplex PCR, while the TCRdb copy is restricted to in-frame clones and leaves out a portion. The sample has around 220,000 clones; about nine tenths are singletons. Sequencing input: PBMCs or T cells enriched from blood (not recorded which). The receptors shown here come from a woman aged 18-30 years who had recovered from COVID-19.

This chain links TRBV28 with TRBJ2-3; 10 bases agree with TRBD1. V shed 4 bases, J shed 4 bases, and the junction held 5 bases outside the gene matches. The germline V gene encodes CDR1 MDHEN and CDR2 SYDVKM. The CDR3 length is 15 residues. In DNA, the CDR3 is TGTGCCAGCAGTTCGACAGGGGGCGCGGCAGATACGCAGTATTTT. It translates to CASSSTGGAADTQYF.

This rearrangement joins TRBV27 to TRBJ1-6; 7 nucleotides agree with TRBD1. The germline gives CDR1 MNHEY, CDR2 SMNVEV (reference sequence). Trimming took 11 bases from V and 5 from J; bases not matched to a gene: 6. This CDR3 is 13 amino acids long. The CDR3 region has the DNA TGTGCCGGGGCCGGACAGGATAATTCACCCCTCCACTTT. Protein: CAGAGQDNSPLHF.

In its sample, this clone was seen once. V is TRBV18 and J is TRBJ2-3; 7 bases line up with TRBD1. CDR1 is KGHSH and CDR2 is LQKENI in the germline V gene. CDR3 length: 13 amino acids. J gave up 6 bases and V 4 bases, and 4 bases lay outside the gene matches. CDR3 amino acids: CASSQGATDTQYF. The CDR3 DNA reads TGTGCCAGCTCACAGGGGGCGACTGATACGCAGTATTTT. Together with reference TRBV18 and TRBJ2-3, the CDR3 gives the full variable domain: NAGVMQNPRHLVRRRGQEARLRCSPMKGHSHVYWYRQLPEEGLKFMVYLQKENIIDESGMPKERFSAEFPKEGPSILRIQQVVRGDSAAYFCASSQGATDTQYFGPGTRLTVL.

This clone was observed a handful of times. Different DNA sequences within this sample yield the same CDR3. This chain connects TRBV5-1 to TRBJ2-7; D gene unclear. Germline values: CDR1 SGHRS, CDR2 YFSETQ. This CDR3 has 12 amino acids. With 4 bases removed from V and 1 base from J, the gap between germline ends came to 6 bases. The CDR3 loop is CASSLPSYEQYF. The CDR3 DNA reads TGCGCCAGCAGCCTCCCGTCCTACGAGCAGTACTTC.

This chain links TRBV27 with TRBJ1-1; TRBD1 agrees at 9 bases. This CDR3 spans 23 amino acids. J was trimmed by 2 bases and V by 4 bases; bases with no gene match: 29. Germline V gene data show CDR1 as MNHEY and CDR2 as SMNVEV (reference sequence). CDR3 sequence reads: CASSSSGTGTIHSLINLNTEAFF. For the CDR3, the DNA is TGTGCCAGCAGTTCCTCCGGGACAGGGACCATACACTCCCTTATTAACCTCAACACTGAAGCTTTCTTT.

V gene TRBV25-1 combines with J gene TRBJ2-2, with unresolved D. V lost 0 bases and J lost 7, with 9 bases in between. The germline CDR1 and CDR2 sequences are MGHDK and SYGVNS. The CDR3 length is 14 residues. CDR3 in amino acids: CASSEYSLVGELFF. In DNA form, the CDR3 reads TGTGCCAGCAGTGAATATTCCCTAGTCGGGGAGCTGTTTTTT.

The V gene is TRBV7-3, the J gene TRBJ1-2; tentative D call: TRBD1 (6 bases). This CDR3 region has 16 residues. The germline V gene has CDR1 SGHTA and CDR2 FQGTGA. Trimming took 6 bases from V and 2 from J, leaving 19 bases between them. Here the CDR3 DNA reads TGTGCCAGCAGGGACTCGGGGGGGCCAAGGAACTATGGCTACACCTTC. As protein: CASRDSGGPRNYGYTF.

The chain has TRBV28 and TRBJ1-1; TRBD1 aligns across 11 bases. Germline V CDR1 and CDR2: MDHEN, SYDVKM. V was pared by 9 bases and J by 0 bases, with 15 bases of the junction left unmatched. The CDR3 covers 18 residues. The CDR3 nucleotides read TGTGCCAGTCCCCCACCCGGGACAGGGGGGGGGATGAACACTGAAGCTTTCTTT. Translated: CASPPPGTGGGMNTEAFF.

The V call is TRBV7-3, the J call TRBJ1-4; D is uncertain. The germline CDR1 and CDR2 sequences are SGHTA and FQGTGA. This CDR3 spans 14 amino acids. Deletions cut 4 bases from V and 4 bases from J, with 10 bases between. The CDR3 is CASSSTPGNEKLFF. DNA for the CDR3: TGTGCCAGCAGCTCGACCCCGGGTAATGAAAAACTGTTTTTT.

Note on this clone: The sample contains more than one DNA sequence encoding this CDR3. The chain uses TRBV18 and TRBJ1-2; a weak D match, TRBD1 (5 bases). V was clipped by 3 bases and J by 2 bases, with 7 bases between them. There are 13 residues in the CDR3. Germline assignment: CDR1 KGHSH and CDR2 LQKENI. The CDR3 region is CASSPAGNYGYTF. As DNA, the CDR3 is TGTGCCAGCTCACCGGCAGGGAACTATGGCTACACCTTC.

This clone has only one observation. This rearrangement joins TRBV6-5 to TRBJ2-2; 7 nucleotides line up with TRBD2. CDR1 MNHEY and CDR2 SVGAGI come from the germline V gene. CDR3 size: 14 residues. Germline trimming cut 8 bases from V and 7 bases from J; bases unmatched to any gene: 10. CDR3 bases: TGTGCCAGCTCCGGGACTACACTTTACGGGGAGCTGTTTTTT. Protein product: CASSGTTLYGELFF.

The V call is TRBV19, the J call TRBJ2-5, with 10 positions matching TRBD2. The CDR3 has 14 amino acids. After removal of 10 bases from V and 10 bases from J, the junction contained 15 bases not matched to a gene. Per germline, CDR1 LNHDA and CDR2 SQIVND (reference sequence). DNA of the CDR3: TGTGCCACCTCCCAAAGCGGGGGGGCAATTGGCCAGTACTTC. Translating gives CATSQSGGAIGQYF.

This chain uses TRBV4-1 with TRBJ2-4; TRBD2 is a possible D gene (5 bases). V was pared by 3 bases and J by 0 bases, with 12 bases between. The CDR3 covers 16 residues. Germline V gene lookup returns CDR1 MGHRA and CDR2 YSYEKL. CDR3 DNA sequence: TGCGCCAGCAGCCACGAGCGGAATATAGCCAAAAACATTCAGTACTTC. This codes for CASSHERNIAKNIQYF.

The gene calls are TRBV27 and TRBJ1-4, with 7 nucleotides matching TRBD1. The germline V gene has CDR1 MNHEY and CDR2 SMNVEV (reference sequence). V lost 5 bases, J lost 4 bases, and 7 bases stayed unmatched. There are 15 residues in the CDR3. CDR3 nucleotides: TGTGCCAGCAGTACGACGGGACAGTTTAATGAAAAACTGTTTTTT. It yields the protein CASSTTGQFNEKLFF. Based on the CDR3 plus reference TRBV27 and TRBJ1-4, the full variable domain is EAQVTQNPRYLITVTGKKLTVTCSQNMNHEYMSWYRQDPGLGLRQIYYSMNVEVTDKGDVPEGYKVSRKEKRNFPLILESPSPNQTSLYFCASSTTGQFNEKLFFGSGTQLSVL.

The V and J genes are TRBV9 and TRBJ2-1, with TRBD2 identical over 7 bases. CDR1 SGDLS and CDR2 YYNGEE come from the germline V gene. With V trimmed by 2 bases and J by 0 bases, 5 bases remained unmatched. CDR3 length equals 16 residues. CDR3 protein: CASSVIGGSSYNEQFF. The DNA for the CDR3 is TGTGCCAGCAGCGTCATCGGGGGGAGCTCCTACAATGAGCAGTTCTTC. The full variable domain, completed using reference TRBV9 and TRBJ2-1, is DSGVTQTPKHLITATGQRVTLRCSPRSGDLSVYWYQQSLDQGLQFLIQYYNGEERAKGNILERFSAQQFPDLHSELNLSSLELGDSALYFCASSVIGGSSYNEQFFGPGTRLTVL.

The genes are TRBV4-3 and TRBJ1-3; 9 bases map to TRBD1. V trimming: 2 bases; J trimming: 4 bases; junction bases outside the gene matches: 6. The CDR3 consists of 16 residues. The germline gives CDR1 LGHNA, CDR2 YSLEER. DNA of the CDR3: TGCGCCAGCAGCCAAACGGGACAGGGTACAGGAAACACCATATATTTT. Translating gives CASSQTGQGTGNTIYF.

J is TRBJ1-2 and V is TRBV7-8; D might be TRBD1 (6 bases). V was clipped by 3 bases and J by 7 bases, with 33 bases between them. CDR1 is SGHVS and CDR2 is FQNEAQ in the germline V gene. This CDR3 contains 20 residues. This chain's CDR3 is CASSLSWDTPSRAYSIGYTF. CDR3 nucleotide sequence: TGTGCCAGCAGCTTGAGTTGGGACACTCCTTCCCGTGCGTATTCTATTGGCTACACCTTC.

V gene TRBV11-3 combines with J gene TRBJ1-6; no clear D. There are 17 residues in the CDR3. Between the trimmed V and J ends, which lost 4 bases and 2 bases, there was a span of 15 bases. Germline assignment: CDR1 SGHNT and CDR2 YENEEA. CDR3: CASSSGGARTYNSPLHF. The CDR3 region has the DNA TGTGCCAGCAGCTCAGGTGGTGCAAGGACCTATAATTCACCCCTCCACTTT. The complete variable domain, with remaining parts taken from reference TRBV11-3 and TRBJ1-6, reads EAGVVQSPRYKIIEKKQPVAFWCNPISGHNTLYWYLQNLGQGPELLIRYENEEAVDDSQLPKDRFSAERLKGVDSTLKIQPAELGDSAVYLCASSSGGARTYNSPLHFGNGTRLTVT.

The V gene is TRBV15, the J gene TRBJ1-2, with 7 bases that match TRBD1. The V segment lost 5 bases and the J segment 8 bases; nucleotides outside the gene matches: 5. This CDR3 is 12 amino acids long. Germline-derived CDR1 and CDR2 are LNHNV and YYDKDF (reference sequence). The CDR3 sequence: CATSEGARGYTF. DNA for the CDR3: TGTGCCACCAGCGAGGGGGCGCGAGGCTACACCTTC.

The chain links TRBV4-1 to TRBJ2-1; 13 bases align to TRBD2. V was pared by 5 bases and J by 0 bases, with 10 bases of the junction left unmatched. The CDR3 sequence is 19 residues long. Germline values: CDR1 MGHRA, CDR2 YSYEKL. In DNA, the CDR3 is TGCGCCAGCAGCGCCCGACTAGCGGGAGGTTCCAGCTCCTACAATGAGCAGTTCTTC. The encoded protein is CASSARLAGGSSSYNEQFF.

The V gene is TRBV20-1, the J gene TRBJ1-1; no clear D. CDR1 is DFQATT and CDR2 is SNEGSKA in the germline V gene (reference sequence). The CDR3 covers 11 residues. The V gene lost 7 bases and the J gene lost 5 bases, with 11 bases spanning the gap. The CDR3 nucleotides are TGCAGTGGGAGGGTTCGGACTGAAGCTTTCTTT. Its protein product is CSGRVRTEAFF.

This clone was seen only a few times. The genes are TRBV9 and TRBJ1-6, with TRBD1 matching 7 bases. Germline V gene lookup returns CDR1 SGDLS and CDR2 YYNGEE. CDR3 length equals 15 residues. V dropped 0 bases and J dropped 7; count of bases not matched to a gene: 4. The CDR3 loop is CASSVGDSQNSPLHF. The CDR3 nucleotides read TGTGCCAGCAGCGTAGGGGACAGTCAAAATTCACCCCTCCACTTT.

The V gene is TRBV28, the J gene TRBJ1-2; D not resolved. Germline values: CDR1 MDHEN, CDR2 SYDVKM. The CDR3 spans 12 residues. The V end lost 3 bases, the J end lost 10 bases, and 12 bases lay between the germline ends. DNA for the CDR3: TGTGCCAGCAGTTTGTCTCAACAGTCCTACACCTTC. The encoded protein is CASSLSQQSYTF.

The chain links TRBV19 to TRBJ1-2; D is possibly TRBD1 (5 bases). The V end was cut by 7 bases, the J end by 4 bases, with 22 bases between. The CDR3 runs to 16 residues. From germline, CDR1 is LNHDA and CDR2 SQIVND (reference sequence). CDR3 loop: CASTNRQSRRGYGYTF. In DNA, the CDR3 is TGTGCCAGTACGAACCGTCAGAGCCGAAGGGGCTATGGCTACACCTTC.

The chain has TRBV18 and TRBJ1-2, with D maybe TRBD1 (6 bases). Trimming pared 2 bases from V and 8 bases from J, leaving 12 bases between. CDR1 and CDR2 from the germline V gene are KGHSH and LQKENI. CDR3 length: 13 residues. CDR3 amino acids: CASSPEDRLGYTF. CDR3 in DNA: TGTGCCAGCTCACCAGAGGACAGACTCGGCTACACCTTC.

The J gene is TRBJ2-1, the V gene TRBV7-2, with TRBD2 matching over 12 bases. The CDR3 is 16 amino acids. Germline values: CDR1 SGHTA, CDR2 FQGNSA. Trimming cost V 5 bases and J 4 bases; bases outside gene matches: 6. CDR3 protein: CASSPSGRASYNEQFF. CDR3 sequence (DNA): TGTGCCAGCAGCCCTAGCGGGAGGGCATCATACAATGAGCAGTTCTTC.

This chain uses TRBV19 with TRBJ1-6; TRBD1 agrees at 11 bases. The CDR3 consists of 22 residues. Germline lookup yields CDR1 LNHDA and CDR2 SQIVND (reference sequence). V lost 3 bases and J lost 4; bases outside the gene matches: 20. The CDR3 coding sequence is TGTGCCAGTAGTATTTTTAATGGACGGACAGGGGGCTATGGGTCGTATAATTCACCCCTCCACTTT. Its protein product is CASSIFNGRTGGYGSYNSPLHF.

The rearrangement links TRBV27 to TRBJ1-1; TRBD1 might be the D (6 bases). Trimming stripped 4 bases from V and 2 bases from J, with 17 bases between. The CDR3 runs to 16 residues. CDR1 is MNHEY and CDR2 is SMNVEV in the germline V gene (reference sequence). CDR3 coding DNA: TGTGCCAGCAGTTCGTGGACAGTAGGGGCCAACACTGAAGCTTTCTTT. This gives the protein CASSSWTVGANTEAFF.

The V gene is TRBV5-5, the J gene TRBJ1-5; D not resolved. Per the germline V gene, CDR1 is SGHKS and CDR2 is YYEKEE (reference sequence). The CDR3 is 13 residues long. V lost 1 base and J lost 11, with 13 bases in between. The CDR3 coding sequence is TGTGCCAGCAGCTTGTACGGTGTTGAGTCCCAGCATTTT. Translating gives CASSLYGVESQHF. Full variable domain (remainder filled in from reference TRBV5-5 and TRBJ1-5): DAGVTQSPTHLIKTRGQQVTLRCSPISGHKSVSWYQQVLGQGPQFIFQYYEKEERGRGNFPDRFSARQFPNYSSELNVNALLLGDSALYLCASSLYGVESQHFGDGTRLSIL.